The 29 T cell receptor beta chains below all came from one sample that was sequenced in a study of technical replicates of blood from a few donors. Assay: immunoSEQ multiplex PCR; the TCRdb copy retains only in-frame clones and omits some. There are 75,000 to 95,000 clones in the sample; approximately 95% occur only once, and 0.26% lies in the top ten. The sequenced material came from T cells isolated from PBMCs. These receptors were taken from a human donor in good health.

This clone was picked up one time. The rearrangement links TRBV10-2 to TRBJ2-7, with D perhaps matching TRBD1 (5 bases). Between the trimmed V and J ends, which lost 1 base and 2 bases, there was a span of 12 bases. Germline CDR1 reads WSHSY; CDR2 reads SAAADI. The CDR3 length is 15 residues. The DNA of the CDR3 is TGCGCCAGCAGTGAGTTGACAGTAAGTCCCTACGAGCAGTACTTC. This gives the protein CASSELTVSPYEQYF.

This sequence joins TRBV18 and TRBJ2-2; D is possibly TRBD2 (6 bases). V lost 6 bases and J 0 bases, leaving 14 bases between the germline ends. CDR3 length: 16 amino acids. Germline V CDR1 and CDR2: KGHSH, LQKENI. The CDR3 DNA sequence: TGTGCCAGCTCGGGAGGAGTTGGGGCGAACACCGGGGAGCTGTTTTTT. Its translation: CASSGGVGANTGELFF.

The CDR3 reads CASSEDVLPGGQPQHF. Written as DNA, the CDR3 is TGTGCCAGCAGTGAAGATGTGCTGCCGGGAGGTCAGCCCCAGCATTTT. The rearrangement uses TRBV2 and TRBJ1-5; no definite D call. V was cut by 1 base and J by 6 bases, with 16 bases left in between. Per germline, CDR1 SNHLY and CDR2 FYNNEI. The CDR3 spans 16 residues.

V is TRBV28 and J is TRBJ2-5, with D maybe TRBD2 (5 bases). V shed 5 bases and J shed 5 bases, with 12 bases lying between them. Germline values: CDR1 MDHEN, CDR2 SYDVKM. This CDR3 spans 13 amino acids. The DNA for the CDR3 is TGTGCCAGCAGTGAGGGTATGGGGGAGACCCAGTACTTC. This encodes CASSEGMGETQYF.

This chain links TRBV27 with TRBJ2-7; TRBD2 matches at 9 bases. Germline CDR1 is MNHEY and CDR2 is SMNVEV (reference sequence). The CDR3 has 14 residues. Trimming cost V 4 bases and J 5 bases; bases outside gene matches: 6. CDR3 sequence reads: CASSWSSGINEQYF. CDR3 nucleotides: TGTGCCAGCAGTTGGTCTAGCGGGATCAACGAGCAGTACTTC.

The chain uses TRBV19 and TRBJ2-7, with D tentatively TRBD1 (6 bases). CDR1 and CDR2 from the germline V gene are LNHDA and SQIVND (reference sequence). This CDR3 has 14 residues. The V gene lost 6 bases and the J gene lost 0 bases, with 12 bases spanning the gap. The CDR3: CASSSLGASYEQYF. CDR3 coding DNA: TGTGCCAGTAGCTCACTGGGGGCCTCCTACGAGCAGTACTTC.

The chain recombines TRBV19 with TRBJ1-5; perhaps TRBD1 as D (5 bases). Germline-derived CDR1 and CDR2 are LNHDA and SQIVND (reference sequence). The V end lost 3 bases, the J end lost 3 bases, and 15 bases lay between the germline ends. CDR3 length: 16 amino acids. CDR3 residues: CASSMTVLTVNQPQHF. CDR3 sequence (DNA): TGTGCCAGTAGTATGACGGTTTTGACAGTCAATCAGCCCCAGCATTTT.

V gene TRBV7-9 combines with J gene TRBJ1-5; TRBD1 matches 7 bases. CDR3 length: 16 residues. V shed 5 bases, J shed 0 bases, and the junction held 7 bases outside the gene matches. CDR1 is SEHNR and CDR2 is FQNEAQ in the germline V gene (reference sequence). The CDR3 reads CASSRGTEYSNQPQHF. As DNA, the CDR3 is TGTGCCAGCAGCCGTGGGACAGAATATAGCAATCAGCCCCAGCATTTT.

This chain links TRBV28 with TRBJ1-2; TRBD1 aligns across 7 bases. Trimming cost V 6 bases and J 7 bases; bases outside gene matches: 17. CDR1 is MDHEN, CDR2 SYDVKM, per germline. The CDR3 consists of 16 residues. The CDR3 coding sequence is TGTGCCAGCAGCCTCTTAGTGATACAGGGGCGGAGTGGCTACACCTTC. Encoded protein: CASSLLVIQGRSGYTF.

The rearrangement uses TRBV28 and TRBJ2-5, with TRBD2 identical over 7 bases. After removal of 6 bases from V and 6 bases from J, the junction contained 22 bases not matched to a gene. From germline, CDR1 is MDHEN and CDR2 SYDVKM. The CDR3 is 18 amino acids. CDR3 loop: CASRASNRFLRGVKTQYF. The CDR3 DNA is TGTGCCAGCAGAGCCTCCAACCGATTTCTTCGGGGGGTTAAGACCCAGTACTTC.

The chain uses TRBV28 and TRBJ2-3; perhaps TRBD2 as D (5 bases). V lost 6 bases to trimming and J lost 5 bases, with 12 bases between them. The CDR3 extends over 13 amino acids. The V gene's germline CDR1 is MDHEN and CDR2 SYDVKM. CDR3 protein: CASSRLREDTQYF. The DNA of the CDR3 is TGTGCCAGCAGCCGACTCCGGGAAGATACGCAGTATTTT.

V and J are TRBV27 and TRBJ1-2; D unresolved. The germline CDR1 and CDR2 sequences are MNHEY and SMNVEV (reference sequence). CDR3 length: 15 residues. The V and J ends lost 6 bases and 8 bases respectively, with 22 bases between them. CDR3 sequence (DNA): TGTGCCAGCAGCCCCCAGGTCTTACGTATGGAAGGCTACACCTTC. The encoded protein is CASSPQVLRMEGYTF.

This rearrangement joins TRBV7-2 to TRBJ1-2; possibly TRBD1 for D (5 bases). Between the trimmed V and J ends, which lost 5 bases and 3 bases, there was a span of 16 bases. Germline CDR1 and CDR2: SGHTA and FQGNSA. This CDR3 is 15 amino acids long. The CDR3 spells CASSPGPGAYYGYTF. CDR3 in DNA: TGTGCCAGCAGCCCAGGACCTGGGGCCTACTATGGCTACACCTTC.

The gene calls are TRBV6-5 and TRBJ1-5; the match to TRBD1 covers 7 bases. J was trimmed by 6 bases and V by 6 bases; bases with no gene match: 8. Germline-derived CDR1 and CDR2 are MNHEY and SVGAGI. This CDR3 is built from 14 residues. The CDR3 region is CASSPDRVVQPQHF. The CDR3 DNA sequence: TGTGCCAGCAGCCCCGACAGGGTGGTTCAGCCCCAGCATTTT.

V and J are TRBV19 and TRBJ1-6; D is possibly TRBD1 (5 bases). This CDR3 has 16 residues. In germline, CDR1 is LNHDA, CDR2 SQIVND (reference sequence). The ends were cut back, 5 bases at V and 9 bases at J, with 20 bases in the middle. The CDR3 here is CASSPLYGGSPSPLHF. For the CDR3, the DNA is TGTGCCAGTAGTCCACTCTACGGGGGAAGTCCTTCACCCCTCCACTTT.

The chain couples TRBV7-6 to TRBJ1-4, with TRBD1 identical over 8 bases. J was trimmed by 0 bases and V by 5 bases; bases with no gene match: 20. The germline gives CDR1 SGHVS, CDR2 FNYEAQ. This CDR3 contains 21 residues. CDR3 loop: CASSEIIWTGQQSATNEKLFF. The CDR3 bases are TGTGCCAGCAGCGAGATTATATGGACAGGGCAGCAAAGTGCAACTAATGAAAAACTGTTTTTT.

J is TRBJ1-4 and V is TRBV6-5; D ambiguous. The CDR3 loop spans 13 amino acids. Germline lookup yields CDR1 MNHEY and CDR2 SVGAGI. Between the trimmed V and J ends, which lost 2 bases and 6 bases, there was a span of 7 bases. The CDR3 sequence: CASSYEGDEKLFF. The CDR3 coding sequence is TGTGCCAGCAGTTACGAAGGAGATGAAAAACTGTTTTTT.

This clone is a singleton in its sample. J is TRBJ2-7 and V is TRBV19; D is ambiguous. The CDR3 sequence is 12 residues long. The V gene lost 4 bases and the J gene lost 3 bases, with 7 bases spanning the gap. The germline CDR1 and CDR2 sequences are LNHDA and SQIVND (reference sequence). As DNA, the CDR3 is TGTGCCAGTAGTAACACGGGCTACGAGCAGTACTTC. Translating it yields CASSNTGYEQYF.

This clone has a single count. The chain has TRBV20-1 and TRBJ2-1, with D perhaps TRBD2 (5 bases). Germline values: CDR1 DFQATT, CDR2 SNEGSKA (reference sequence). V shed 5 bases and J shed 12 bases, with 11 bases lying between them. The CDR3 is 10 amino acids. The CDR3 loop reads CSAGSFRQFF. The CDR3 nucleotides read TGCAGTGCTGGGAGCTTTCGGCAGTTCTTC.

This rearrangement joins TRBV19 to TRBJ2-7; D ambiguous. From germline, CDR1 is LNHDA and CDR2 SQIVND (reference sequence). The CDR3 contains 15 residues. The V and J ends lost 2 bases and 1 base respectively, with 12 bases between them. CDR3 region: CASSISSEASYEQYF. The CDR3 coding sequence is TGTGCCAGTAGTATATCCTCTGAAGCATCCTACGAGCAGTACTTC.

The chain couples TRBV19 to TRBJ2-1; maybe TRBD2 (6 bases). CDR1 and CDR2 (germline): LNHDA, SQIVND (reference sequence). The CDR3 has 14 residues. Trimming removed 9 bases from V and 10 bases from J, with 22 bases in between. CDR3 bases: TGTGCCAGCCAGGAGCGGGCCCACCTCGGAGAGCAGTTCTTC. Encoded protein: CASQERAHLGEQFF.

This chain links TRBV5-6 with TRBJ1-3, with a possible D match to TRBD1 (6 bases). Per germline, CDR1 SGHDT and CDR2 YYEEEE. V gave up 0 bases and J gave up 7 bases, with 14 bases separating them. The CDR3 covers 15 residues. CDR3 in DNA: TGTGCCAGCAGCTTGGTACAGGGTAGAGGGAACACCATATATTTT. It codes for CASSLVQGRGNTIYF.

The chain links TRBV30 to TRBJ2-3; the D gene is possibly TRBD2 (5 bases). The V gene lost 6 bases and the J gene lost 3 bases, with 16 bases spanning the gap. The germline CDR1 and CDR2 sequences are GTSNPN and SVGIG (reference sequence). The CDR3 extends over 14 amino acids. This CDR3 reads CACHLAESTDTQYF. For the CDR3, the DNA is TGTGCCTGCCATCTAGCCGAATCGACAGATACGCAGTATTTT.

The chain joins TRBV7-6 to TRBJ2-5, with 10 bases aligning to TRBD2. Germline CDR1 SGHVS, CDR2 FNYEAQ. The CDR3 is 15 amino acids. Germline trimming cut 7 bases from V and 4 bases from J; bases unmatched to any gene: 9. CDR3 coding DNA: TGTGCCAGCATCCGAAGCGGGGGGGCCCCAGAGACCCAGTACTTC. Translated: CASIRSGGAPETQYF. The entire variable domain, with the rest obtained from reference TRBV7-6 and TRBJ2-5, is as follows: GAGVSQSPRYKVTKRGQDVALRCDPISGHVSLYWYRQALGQGPEFLTYFNYEAQQDKSGLPNDRFSAERPEGSISTLTIQRTEQRDSAMYRCASIRSGGAPETQYFGPGTRLLVL.

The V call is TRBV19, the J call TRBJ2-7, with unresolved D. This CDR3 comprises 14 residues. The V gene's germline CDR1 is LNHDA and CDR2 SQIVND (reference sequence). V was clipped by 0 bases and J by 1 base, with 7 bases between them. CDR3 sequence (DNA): TGTGCCAGTAGTATAGATGCCGCGTCCTACGAGCAGTACTTC. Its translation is CASSIDAASYEQYF.

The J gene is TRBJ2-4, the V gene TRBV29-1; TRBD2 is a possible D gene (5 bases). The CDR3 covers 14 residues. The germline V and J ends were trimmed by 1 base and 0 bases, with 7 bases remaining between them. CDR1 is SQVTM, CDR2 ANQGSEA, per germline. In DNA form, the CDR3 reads TGCAGCGTTGAAGGGGAGCTAGCCAAAAACATTCAGTACTTC. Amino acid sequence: CSVEGELAKNIQYF. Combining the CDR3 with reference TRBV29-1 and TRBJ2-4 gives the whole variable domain SAVISQKPSRDICQRGTSLTIQCQVDSQVTMMFWYRQQPGQSLTLIATANQGSEATYESGFVIDKFPISRPNLTFSTLTVSNMSPEDSSIYLCSVEGELAKNIQYFGAGTRLSVL.

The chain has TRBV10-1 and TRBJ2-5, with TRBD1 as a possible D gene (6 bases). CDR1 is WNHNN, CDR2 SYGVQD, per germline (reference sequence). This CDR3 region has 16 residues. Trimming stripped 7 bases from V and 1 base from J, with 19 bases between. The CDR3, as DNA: TGCGCCAGCAATAAGTGCCCAGGGGCAGGCCAAGAGACCCAGTACTTC. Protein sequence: CASNKCPGAGQETQYF.

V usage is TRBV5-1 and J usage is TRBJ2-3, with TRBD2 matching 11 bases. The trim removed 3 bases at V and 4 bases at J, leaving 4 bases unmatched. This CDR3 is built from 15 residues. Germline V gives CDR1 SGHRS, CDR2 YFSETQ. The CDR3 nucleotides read TGCGCCAGCAGCTCCCTAGCGGGAGGTTCAGATACGCAGTATTTT. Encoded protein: CASSSLAGGSDTQYF.

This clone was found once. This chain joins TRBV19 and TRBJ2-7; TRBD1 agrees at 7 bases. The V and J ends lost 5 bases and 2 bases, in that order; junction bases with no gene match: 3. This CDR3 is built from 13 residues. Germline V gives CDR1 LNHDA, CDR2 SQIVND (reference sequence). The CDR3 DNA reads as TGTGCCAGTAGTGGGGACAGTGCCTACGAGCAGTACTTC. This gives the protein CASSGDSAYEQYF.